This T cell receptor beta chain emerged from a study of CD8 T cells in ankylosing spondylitis. CDR1 and CDR2 (germline): MNHEY, SMNVEV (reference sequence). The CDR3 totals 13 residues. V was shortened by 5 bases and J by 6 bases, with 14 bases between the two germline ends. Each CDR3 protein gets one entry after TCRdb re-called the 5' RACE reads with MiXCR. In the table there are around 150,000 distinct CDR3 sequences, 15% to 20% of which are singletons. The chain recombines TRBV27 with TRBJ2-7; D possibly corresponds to TRBD1 (5 bases). Sequencing input: blood, either unsorted or a sorted T cell fraction (not recorded which). This clonotype was obtained from a male donor with ankylosing spondylitis or in good health (not recorded which). The CDR3 DNA is TGTGCCAGCAGTCCATCCCCACAGGTCGAGCAGTACTTC. As protein: CASSPSPQVEQYF.